This entry lists 20 T cell receptor beta chains sequenced from one sample in a study of T cell responses to AZD1222 COVID-19 vaccine. Profiling relied on immunoSEQ multiplex PCR, and the TCRdb table lists in-frame clones only, not all of them. The sample has over 130,000 clones; 89% are singletons. The sample consisted of peripheral blood, taken on day 0 of AZD1222 vaccination. The receptors derive from an adult in good health.

The chain is built from TRBV12-3 or TRBV12-4 and TRBJ2-7; D is perhaps TRBD2 (6 bases). The CDR3 totals 13 residues. V gave up 6 bases and J gave up 1 base, with 10 bases separating them. The CDR3 sequence: CASSPGGSYEQYF. The CDR3 region has the DNA TGTGCCAGCAGCCCTGGAGGGTCCTACGAGCAGTACTTC.

The genes are TRBV10-3 and TRBJ2-1; D unclear. The CDR3 runs 15 residues. Between the trimmed V and J ends, which lost 3 bases and 1 base, there was a span of 10 bases. Germline V CDR1 and CDR2: ENHRY, SYGVKD. CDR3 bases: TGTGCCATCAGTGAACTTCCTAGTTCCTACAATGAGCAGTTCTTC. Translated: CAISELPSSYNEQFF.

V usage is TRBV7-9 and J usage is TRBJ1-3; D might be TRBD1 (5 bases). The CDR3 length is 16 residues. Trimming removed 2 bases from V and 4 bases from J, with 15 bases in between. Germline loops: CDR1 SEHNR, CDR2 FQNEAQ (reference sequence). The DNA for the CDR3 is TGTGCCAGCAGCTTAAGATCCCCGGGGGGAGGAAACACCATATATTTT. It yields the protein CASSLRSPGGGNTIYF. Full variable domain (remainder filled in from reference TRBV7-9 and TRBJ1-3): DTGVSQNPRHKITKRGQNVTFRCDPISEHNRLYWYRQTLGQGPEFLTYFQNEAQLEKSRLLSDRFSAERPKGSFSTLEIQRTEQGDSAMYLCASSLRSPGGGNTIYFGEGSWLTVV.

V usage is TRBV6-5 and J usage is TRBJ2-7, with D possibly matching TRBD2 (5 bases). V gave up 10 bases and J gave up 4 bases, with 8 bases separating them. This CDR3 is 10 amino acids long. Germline V gene data show CDR1 as MNHEY and CDR2 as SVGAGI. CDR3 residues: CATGDYEQYF. The CDR3 bases are TGTGCCACCGGGGATTACGAGCAGTACTTC.

CDR3 residues: CASSLGYRRSYEQYF. The CDR3 DNA follows: TGTGCCAGCAGCTTAGGTTACAGGCGCTCCTACGAGCAGTACTTC. This sequence joins TRBV7-8 and TRBJ2-7; a possible D gene is TRBD1 (5 bases). CDR3 length: 15 residues. CDR1 SGHVS and CDR2 FQNEAQ come from the germline V gene. V was shortened by 1 base and J by 0 bases, with 10 bases between the two germline ends.

This clone was counted a few times. The V and J genes are TRBV5-1 and TRBJ1-4; 10 nucleotides match TRBD1. With V trimmed by 4 bases and J by 5 bases, 2 bases remained unmatched. Germline V lookup: CDR1 SGHRS, CDR2 YFSETQ. The CDR3 is 14 amino acids. The CDR3 bases are TGCGCCAGCAGCCTGGACAGGGGGAATGAAAAACTGTTTTTT. Its protein is CASSLDRGNEKLFF.

The V gene is TRBV30, the J gene TRBJ1-1; perhaps TRBD1 as D (6 bases). The germline gives CDR1 GTSNPN, CDR2 SVGIG (reference sequence). CDR3 length: 15 residues. V lost 0 bases and J lost 6, with 17 bases in between. The CDR3 sequence: CAWSVQQGRRAEAFF. CDR3 in DNA: TGTGCCTGGAGTGTACAACAGGGTAGGAGGGCTGAAGCTTTCTTT.

The chain combines TRBV15 with TRBJ1-2; D uncertain. The CDR3 length is 16 residues. With 0 bases removed from V and 2 bases from J, the gap between germline ends came to 13 bases. CDR1 and CDR2 from the germline V gene are LNHNV and YYDKDF (reference sequence). CDR3 nucleotide sequence: TGTGCCACCAGCAGAGATGGCTTGGGTAGCAACTATGGCTACACCTTC. Protein product: CATSRDGLGSNYGYTF.

This chain joins TRBV6-5 and TRBJ2-7, with D perhaps assigned TRBD1 or TRBD2 (5 bases each). Deletions cut 8 bases from V and 1 base from J, with 12 bases between. This CDR3 is 13 amino acids long. Germline V CDR1 and CDR2: MNHEY, SVGAGI. This chain's CDR3 is CASRRDGSYEQYF. DNA of the CDR3: TGTGCCAGCCGCCGGGACGGGTCCTACGAGCAGTACTTC.

The V and J genes are TRBV12-5 and TRBJ2-1, with 7 bases fitting TRBD1. The length of the CDR3 is 13 residues. The V gene end was trimmed by 5 bases and the J gene end by 7 bases; junction bases not matched to a gene: 5. CDR1 LGHNT and CDR2 FRNRAP come from the germline V gene. The CDR3 nucleotides read TGTGCTAGTGGTCCGGGACAGAGAAATGAGCAGTTCTTC. This sequence encodes CASGPGQRNEQFF.

The chain links TRBV4-1 to TRBJ1-5; tentatively, D is TRBD1 (5 bases). V was shortened by 1 base and J by 3 bases, with 13 bases between the two germline ends. Per germline, CDR1 MGHRA and CDR2 YSYEKL. This CDR3 is built from 16 residues. This chain's CDR3 is CASSQVMSGVNQPQHF. The DNA of the CDR3 is TGCGCCAGCAGCCAAGTAATGTCGGGGGTCAATCAGCCCCAGCATTTT.

The chain couples TRBV7-8 to TRBJ2-7, with a tentative D call TRBD2 (5 bases). The CDR3 spans 14 residues. The V gene lost 1 base and the J gene lost 2 bases, with 9 bases spanning the gap. Looked up from germline, CDR1 is SGHVS and CDR2 is FQNEAQ. CDR3 sequence reads: CASSLDEGPYEQYF. CDR3 DNA sequence: TGTGCCAGCAGCTTAGACGAGGGCCCCTACGAGCAGTACTTC.

The chain recombines TRBV2 with TRBJ2-5, with 8 positions matching TRBD1. V trimming: 10 bases; J trimming: 4 bases; junction bases outside the gene matches: 11. Per germline, CDR1 SNHLY and CDR2 FYNNEI. The CDR3 sequence is 14 residues long. Here the CDR3 reads CAITQGAGGETQYF. CDR3 nucleotide sequence: TGTGCCATTACGCAGGGGGCTGGGGGAGAGACCCAGTACTTC.

The J gene is TRBJ2-5, the V gene TRBV29-1; D possibly corresponds to TRBD2 (5 bases). V lost 7 bases to trimming and J lost 4 bases, with 19 bases between them. This CDR3 contains 14 residues. Per germline, CDR1 SQVTM and CDR2 ANQGSEA. This chain's CDR3 is CSAHLGISRETQYF. In DNA form, the CDR3 reads TGCAGCGCCCACCTCGGGATTTCGCGAGAGACCCAGTACTTC.

The J gene is TRBJ1-2, the V gene TRBV5-1; TRBD1 agrees at 9 bases. With 5 bases clipped from V and 7 bases from J, the junction kept 3 bases outside the gene matches. Per the germline V gene, CDR1 is SGHRS and CDR2 is YFSETQ. The CDR3 is 12 residues long. Here the CDR3 DNA reads TGCGCCAGCAGGGGGACAGGGTTTGGCTACACCTTC. Translation gives CASRGTGFGYTF.

The chain links TRBV27 to TRBJ1-4, with D hard to call. The CDR3 spans 12 residues. Germline loops: CDR1 MNHEY, CDR2 SMNVEV (reference sequence). V was clipped by 8 bases and J by 8 bases, with 12 bases between them. CDR3 sequence (DNA): TGTGCCAGCGGACCCGGCTGGGAAAAACTGTTTTTT. The encoded protein is CASGPGWEKLFF.

The chain recombines TRBV6-5 with TRBJ1-5, with 7 bases that match TRBD1. This CDR3 is 14 amino acids long. The germline V gene encodes CDR1 MNHEY and CDR2 SVGAGI. V shed 10 bases and J 0 bases; nucleotides not matched to a gene: 6. Written as DNA, the CDR3 is TGTGCCACCTCGGACAGGTATAGCAATCAGCCCCAGCATTTT. It translates to CATSDRYSNQPQHF.

This chain joins TRBV18 and TRBJ1-1; 7 bases match TRBD1. J gave up 4 bases and V 6 bases, and 2 bases lay outside the gene matches. The length of the CDR3 is 12 residues. CDR1 is KGHSH and CDR2 is LQKENI in the germline V gene. CDR3 sequence: CASSAGGTEAFF. The DNA for the CDR3 is TGTGCCAGCTCGGCAGGGGGCACTGAAGCTTTCTTT.

J is TRBJ1-5 and V is TRBV5-5, with D uncertain. Germline CDR1 reads SGHKS; CDR2 reads YYEKEE (reference sequence). This CDR3 is built from 12 residues. V shed 0 bases and J shed 6 bases, with 4 bases lying between them. CDR3 sequence: CASSLEFQPQHF. The CDR3 DNA sequence: TGTGCCAGCAGCTTGGAGTTTCAGCCCCAGCATTTT.

This chain links TRBV30 with TRBJ1-5, with TRBD1 identical over 8 bases. The germline V gene has CDR1 GTSNPN and CDR2 SVGIG (reference sequence). The CDR3 has 15 residues. J gave up 2 bases and V 3 bases, and 6 bases lay outside the gene matches. The CDR3 nucleotides read TGTGCCTGGAGCAAAACGACAGGGGGCAATCAGCCCCAGCATTTT. Its translation: CAWSKTTGGNQPQHF. The whole variable domain, remainder taken from reference TRBV30 and TRBJ1-5, is SQTIHQWPATLVQPVGSPLSLECTVEGTSNPNLYWYRQAAGRGLQLLFYSVGIGQISSEVPQNLSASRPQDRQFILSSKKLLLSDSGFYLCAWSKTTGGNQPQHFGDGTRLSIL.